These 25 T cell receptor beta chains originate from one sample sequenced in a study of cytomegalovirus exposure and HLA in healthy donors. Primers for the PCR totalled 60 Vbeta and 13 Jbeta. TCRdb's copy holds only in-frame clones and misses some; the assay was immunoSEQ multiplex PCR. The sample records about 110,000 clones, roughly 70% being singletons. Sequencing was performed on PBMCs. The receptors were gathered from a man aged 35 to 55 in good health and CMV-seropositive.

The rearrangement joins TRBV7-9 to TRBJ2-7, with 7 bases identical to TRBD1. Germline values: CDR1 SEHNR, CDR2 FQNEAQ (reference sequence). This CDR3 is built from 15 residues. Trimming at V came to 0 bases and at J to 2 bases, leaving 4 bases not matched to a gene. The CDR3 reads CASSLATGVAYEQYF. CDR3 bases: TGTGCCAGCAGCTTAGCAACAGGGGTAGCCTACGAGCAGTACTTC. Using reference TRBV7-9 and TRBJ2-7 for the parts outside the CDR3, the full variable domain is DTGVSQNPRHKITKRGQNVTFRCDPISEHNRLYWYRQTLGQGPEFLTYFQNEAQLEKSRLLSDRFSAERPKGSFSTLEIQRTEQGDSAMYLCASSLATGVAYEQYFGPGTRLTVT.

The rearrangement uses TRBV27 and TRBJ1-1; possible D gene TRBD1, 5 bases. The germline V and J ends were trimmed by 3 bases and 4 bases, with 12 bases remaining between them. The CDR3 length is 14 residues. CDR1 and CDR2 from the germline V gene are MNHEY and SMNVEV (reference sequence). The CDR3 nucleotides read TGTGCCAGCAGTTTGGTTTCCGGGGGCACTGAAGCTTTCTTT. Amino acids: CASSLVSGGTEAFF.

The chain uses TRBV19 and TRBJ1-2; unclear D gene. V was trimmed by 10 bases and J by 2 bases, leaving 14 bases between them. The CDR3 is 13 residues long. From germline, CDR1 is LNHDA and CDR2 SQIVND (reference sequence). CDR3 residues: CATTDPGNYGYTF. For the CDR3, the DNA is TGTGCCACCACTGATCCGGGGAACTATGGCTACACCTTC.

This clone was seen only a few times. The J gene is TRBJ2-5, the V gene TRBV25-1, with 9 positions matching TRBD1. J lost 4 bases, V lost 9 bases, and 6 bases had no gene match. This CDR3 is built from 13 residues. Germline CDR1 reads MGHDK; CDR2 reads SYGVNS. CDR3 residues: CASRGGQGETQYF. The CDR3 DNA follows: TGTGCCAGTAGAGGGGGACAGGGAGAGACCCAGTACTTC. Combining the CDR3 with reference TRBV25-1 and TRBJ2-5 gives the whole variable domain EADIYQTPRYLVIGTGKKITLECSQTMGHDKMYWYQQDPGMELHLIHYSYGVNSTEKGDLSSESTVSRIRTEHFPLTLESARPSHTSQYLCASRGGQGETQYFGPGTRLLVL.

The chain combines TRBV5-1 with TRBJ1-4; possible D gene TRBD1, 5 bases. The germline V gene encodes CDR1 SGHRS and CDR2 YFSETQ. The length of the CDR3 is 15 residues. V lost 3 bases and J lost 6, with 15 bases in between. CDR3 loop: CASSYQGLRDEKLFF. CDR3 DNA: TGCGCCAGCAGCTACCAGGGCCTTCGGGATGAAAAACTGTTTTTT.

A few counts support this clone. The V call is TRBV28, the J call TRBJ2-7; 7 bases fit TRBD2. The CDR3 has 12 residues. Trimming removed 8 bases from V and 4 bases from J; junction bases left unmatched: 5. The germline V gene encodes CDR1 MDHEN and CDR2 SYDVKM. The CDR3 DNA sequence: TGTGCCAGCGGACTAGAAGGTTACGAGCAGTACTTC. As protein: CASGLEGYEQYF.

The table lists this clone with a count of one. The chain has TRBV6-1 and TRBJ1-4, with D possibly being TRBD1 (6 bases). Germline V gene data show CDR1 as MNHNS and CDR2 as SASEGT. The V and J ends lost 5 bases and 8 bases respectively, with 18 bases between them. The length of the CDR3 is 15 residues. The CDR3 sequence is CASSRTGTTGEKLFF. CDR3 coding DNA: TGTGCCAGCAGTAGGACCGGGACAACGGGCGAAAAACTGTTTTTT.

The chain recombines TRBV7-9 with TRBJ2-7; D may be TRBD1 (5 bases). Germline V lookup: CDR1 SEHNR, CDR2 FQNEAQ (reference sequence). The CDR3 sequence is 14 residues long. The V and J ends lost 5 bases and 0 bases respectively, with 11 bases between them. The CDR3 reads CASSPLQVSYEQYF. CDR3 bases: TGTGCCAGCAGCCCGCTACAGGTCTCCTACGAGCAGTACTTC.

V and J are TRBV6-7 and TRBJ2-1; unclear D gene. TRBV6-7 is annotated as an ORF whose role is uncertain. The V end was cut by 5 bases, the J end by 6 bases, with 17 bases between. The CDR3 covers 15 residues. The CDR3 DNA sequence: TGTGCCAGCAGTGGCTACCCGTCTCCAGGCAATGAGCAGTTCTTC. This translates into CASSGYPSPGNEQFF.

The chain recombines TRBV30 with TRBJ1-2; 10 bases agree with TRBD1. CDR1 and CDR2 from the germline V gene are GTSNPN and SVGIG (reference sequence). Trimming cost V 5 bases and J 13 bases; bases outside gene matches: 7. This CDR3 has 11 residues. CDR3 residues: CAWGDRGPPTF. Here the CDR3 DNA reads TGTGCCTGGGGGGACAGGGGCCCCCCCACCTTC.

This chain joins TRBV19 and TRBJ1-1; no reliable D call. Deletions cut 6 bases from V and 1 base from J, with 9 bases between. The CDR3 is 13 amino acids. Germline values: CDR1 LNHDA, CDR2 SQIVND (reference sequence). In DNA, the CDR3 is TGTGCCAGTAGCCCGGAGGCGAACACTGAAGCTTTCTTT. Translated: CASSPEANTEAFF.

This clone has a handful of counts. The V gene is TRBV6-6, the J gene TRBJ1-1; 9 bases align to TRBD1. V lost 5 bases, J lost 6 bases, and 13 bases stayed unmatched. The CDR3 contains 16 residues. Germline assignment: CDR1 MNHNY and CDR2 SVGAGI (reference sequence). The CDR3 bases are TGTGCCAGCAGTCCTCGGACAGGGGCTGGGGCACCTGAAGCTTTCTTT. It specifies CASSPRTGAGAPEAFF.

The chain carries TRBV7-8 and TRBJ2-5; D ambiguous. Trimming removed 3 bases at V and 3 bases at J, with 8 bases between. CDR3 length equals 13 residues. Germline V CDR1 and CDR2: SGHVS, FQNEAQ. CDR3 nucleotide sequence: TGTGCCAGCAGCTTTAAGTCTAAAGAGACCCAGTACTTC. Translating it yields CASSFKSKETQYF.

The count of this clone is one. J is TRBJ1-2 and V is TRBV29-1; 10 bases are shared with TRBD1. This CDR3 is built from 14 residues. J gave up 2 bases and V 7 bases, and 7 bases lay outside the gene matches. The V gene's germline CDR1 is SQVTM and CDR2 ANQGSEA. The CDR3 nucleotides are TGCAGCGCTGGACAGGGGGAAATAAACTATGGCTACACCTTC. It encodes CSAGQGEINYGYTF.

CDR3 nucleotides: TGTGCCAGCAGCTCGTTGACAGGGGCCCTCTCTGGGGCCAACGTCCTGACTTTC. Amino acids: CASSSLTGALSGANVLTF. The chain has TRBV7-9 and TRBJ2-6; 8 bases line up with TRBD1. The CDR3 extends over 18 amino acids. Germline CDR1 reads SEHNR; CDR2 reads FQNEAQ (reference sequence). V shed 4 bases and J 0 bases; nucleotides not matched to a gene: 8. Full variable domain (missing parts from reference TRBV7-9 and TRBJ2-6): DTGVSQNPRHKITKRGQNVTFRCDPISEHNRLYWYRQTLGQGPEFLTYFQNEAQLEKSRLLSDRFSAERPKGSFSTLEIQRTEQGDSAMYLCASSSLTGALSGANVLTFGAGSRLTVL.

This sequence joins TRBV10-3 and TRBJ1-5; possibly TRBD1 for D (5 bases). The V end lost 10 bases, the J end lost 2 bases, and 12 bases lay between the germline ends. The CDR3 is 13 amino acids. Germline CDR1 ENHRY, CDR2 SYGVKD. The CDR3 nucleotides are TGTGCCACAGGAGCGGGGGGCAATCAGCCCCAGCATTTT. This encodes CATGAGGNQPQHF.

This clone was seen a few times. The chain has TRBV11-3 and TRBJ2-1; 10 nucleotides agree with TRBD2. Germline V gene sequence: CDR1 SGHNT, CDR2 YENEEA. The junction had 10 bases not matched to a gene; V was cut back by 4 bases and J by 4 bases. This CDR3 is 17 amino acids long. CDR3 DNA sequence: TGTGCCAGCAGCTCAAACAGTCTAGCGGGAGCTTACAATGAGCAGTTCTTC. This translates into CASSSNSLAGAYNEQFF.

The CDR3 DNA sequence: TGTGCCAGCAGTGTATTAGCGGGGGGCTACAATGAGCAGTTCTTC. This sequence encodes CASSVLAGGYNEQFF. The V gene is TRBV6-6, the J gene TRBJ2-1; 10 bases line up with TRBD2. Germline V gene sequence: CDR1 MNHNY, CDR2 SVGAGI (reference sequence). The CDR3 contains 15 residues. V was clipped by 5 bases and J by 3 bases; unmatched bases: 4.

The J gene is TRBJ1-2, the V gene TRBV13; 7 bases align to TRBD1. Germline loops: CDR1 PRHDT, CDR2 FYEKMQ (reference sequence). Losses at the gene ends were 6 bases for V and 4 bases for J; bases not matched to a gene: 11. The CDR3 runs 15 residues. CDR3 DNA sequence: TGTGCCAGCAGAGGGGTCAGGACAGGCTCCTATGGCTACACCTTC. Translating gives CASRGVRTGSYGYTF. Full variable domain (outside the CDR3, taken from reference TRBV13 and TRBJ1-2): AAGVIQSPRHLIKEKRETATLKCYPIPRHDTVYWYQQGPGQDPQFLISFYEKMQSDKGSIPDRFSAQQFSDYHSELNMSSLELGDSALYFCASRGVRTGSYGYTFGSGTRLTVV.

This clone was seen once. This chain joins TRBV7-9 and TRBJ2-1, with 12 nucleotides matching TRBD1. This CDR3 has 17 amino acids. Per germline, CDR1 SEHNR and CDR2 FQNEAQ (reference sequence). Trimming took 4 bases from V and 7 from J; bases not matched to a gene: 11. The CDR3 region is CASSWGGQGAILNEQFF. DNA of the CDR3: TGTGCCAGCAGCTGGGGGGGACAGGGGGCTATTTTAAATGAGCAGTTCTTC.

V gene TRBV6-6 combines with J gene TRBJ2-1; a possible D gene is TRBD2 (6 bases). From germline, CDR1 is MNHNY and CDR2 SVGAGI (reference sequence). CDR3 length equals 12 residues. Between the trimmed V and J ends, which lost 6 bases and 6 bases, there was a span of 9 bases. CDR3 nucleotides: TGTGCCAGCAGAACCGGGGGCAATGAGCAGTTCTTC. The encoded protein is CASRTGGNEQFF.

The chain is built from TRBV10-3 and TRBJ2-1, with 9 bases fitting TRBD2. V shed 4 bases and J 5 bases; nucleotides not matched to a gene: 12. In germline, CDR1 is ENHRY, CDR2 SYGVKD. The CDR3 covers 17 residues. CDR3 sequence: CAISGARAGGLDNEQFF. The CDR3 coding sequence is TGTGCCATCAGTGGGGCGAGGGCGGGAGGGCTCGACAATGAGCAGTTCTTC.

The chain links TRBV27 to TRBJ2-3; D gene unclear. Deletions cut 1 base from V and 1 base from J, with 6 bases between. This CDR3 region has 14 residues. Germline loops: CDR1 MNHEY, CDR2 SMNVEV (reference sequence). The CDR3 protein is CASSLWQGTDTQYF. As DNA, the CDR3 is TGTGCCAGCAGTTTATGGCAGGGCACAGATACGCAGTATTTT.

V is TRBV2 and J is TRBJ2-7; 8 bases are a match to TRBD1. Trimming removed 6 bases from V and 0 bases from J; junction bases left unmatched: 4. The CDR3 spans 14 residues. Germline V gives CDR1 SNHLY, CDR2 FYNNEI. The CDR3 reads CASSQTGASYEQYV. The CDR3 nucleotides are TGTGCCAGCAGCCAGACAGGGGCCTCCTACGAGCAGTACGTC.

This clone came up a few times. The V gene is TRBV6-6, the J gene TRBJ1-1; D gene ambiguous. Germline V gives CDR1 MNHNY, CDR2 SVGAGI (reference sequence). V gave up 2 bases and J gave up 5 bases, with 6 bases separating them. The CDR3 sequence is 12 residues long. In DNA form, the CDR3 reads TGTGCCAGCAGTTACGGACTGACTGAAGCTTTCTTT. Residues: CASSYGLTEAFF.